What follows are 6 T cell receptor beta chains derived from one specimen sequenced in a study of blood T cell repertoires in COVID-19. Produced via immunoSEQ multiplex PCR; TCRdb's table is partial and in-frame only. Among about 430,000 clones listed, approximately 90% were seen once. Sequencing was done on a sample of PBMCs or T cells enriched from blood (not recorded which). The receptors were gathered from a woman in her twenties or thirties with acute COVID-19.

V is TRBV4-1 and J is TRBJ1-2, with TRBD1 matching over 7 bases. CDR3 length: 16 residues. Losses at the gene ends were 0 bases for V and 0 bases for J; bases not matched to a gene: 4. Germline V gene lookup returns CDR1 MGHRA and CDR2 YSYEKL. The CDR3 is CASSQEAGTANYGYTF. CDR3 sequence (DNA): TGCGCCAGCAGCCAAGAAGCCGGGACAGCTAACTATGGCTACACCTTC.

This clone has just a few counts. The chain is built from TRBV12-3 or TRBV12-4 and TRBJ1-2, with D perhaps matching TRBD1 (6 bases). The CDR3 runs to 13 residues. V lost 2 bases and J 8 bases, leaving 12 bases between the germline ends. This chain's CDR3 is CASSLFTGYGYTF. CDR3 bases: TGTGCCAGCAGTTTATTCACAGGGTACGGCTACACCTTC.

The rearrangement links TRBV30 to TRBJ1-2; D is unresolved. The germline gives CDR1 GTSNPN, CDR2 SVGIG (reference sequence). Trimming shortened V by 2 bases and J by 3 bases, and 4 bases separated the two germline ends. This CDR3 region has 11 residues. CDR3 DNA sequence: TGTGCCTGGAGTTCCGACTATGGCTACACCTTC. Its protein is CAWSSDYGYTF.

The chain has TRBV2 and TRBJ2-1; 14 nucleotides align to TRBD2. In germline, CDR1 is SNHLY, CDR2 FYNNEI. The length of the CDR3 is 18 residues. The trim removed 4 bases at V and 7 bases at J, leaving 12 bases unmatched. The CDR3 loop reads CASSVFETGLAGGNEQFF. Written as DNA, the CDR3 is TGTGCCAGCAGTGTCTTCGAAACCGGACTAGCGGGGGGAAATGAGCAGTTCTTC.

This sequence joins TRBV27 and TRBJ2-6; weak D call: TRBD1 (5 bases). The CDR3 is 16 residues long. The V gene lost 8 bases and the J gene lost 0 bases, with 14 bases spanning the gap. Germline V gene data show CDR1 as MNHEY and CDR2 as SMNVEV (reference sequence). CDR3 nucleotides: TGTGCCAGCGGGGCACGGCCTTTCTCTGGGGCCAACGTCCTGACTTTC. It specifies CASGARPFSGANVLTF.

The V gene is TRBV24-1, the J gene TRBJ2-1, with D unresolved. The length of the CDR3 is 12 residues. V lost 1 base, J lost 8 bases, and 5 bases lay in between. The germline V gene encodes CDR1 KGHDR and CDR2 SFDVKD. The CDR3 DNA is TGTGCCACCAGTGATTTCCATTATGAGCAGTTCTTC. Protein product: CATSDFHYEQFF.